The 10 T cell receptor beta chains presented below share a single source sample, sequenced in a study of CD8+ T cells in alopecia areata. Treatment noted: oral pan-JAK inhibitor, 5-10 mg twice daily. RNA extraction was followed by reverse transcription into cDNA, which acted as the sequencing template. Generated by immunoSEQ multiplex PCR, the TCRdb table keeps only in-frame clones and is missing some. The sample shows some 150,000 clones, nearly 55% of them seen only once. The sample here was CD8+ T cells sorted from blood, taken at week 4, from a patient treated with tofacitinib. The origin of the receptors is a human donor with alopecia areata.

V is TRBV13 and J is TRBJ2-7; D unresolved. CDR1 and CDR2 (germline): PRHDT, FYEKMQ (reference sequence). The CDR3 totals 13 residues. The V end lost 4 bases, the J end lost 0 bases, and 7 bases lay between the germline ends. The CDR3 nucleotides are TGTGCCAGCAGCTATCCCAGCTCCTACGAGCAGTACTTC. Amino acids: CASSYPSSYEQYF.

The chain combines TRBV6-5 with TRBJ1-6; tentative D call: TRBD1 (5 bases). CDR3 length: 14 amino acids. Trimming shortened V by 7 bases and J by 0 bases, and 7 bases separated the two germline ends. Germline V gene lookup returns CDR1 MNHEY and CDR2 SVGAGI. In nucleotides, the CDR3 is TGTGCCAGCAAGGGGAGCTCCTATAATTCACCCCTCCACTTT. It translates to CASKGSSYNSPLHF.

This chain links TRBV13 with TRBJ2-7; 8 bases map to TRBD1. Germline V gene sequence: CDR1 PRHDT, CDR2 FYEKMQ (reference sequence). The CDR3 is 14 amino acids. The V and J ends lost 4 bases and 5 bases, in that order; junction bases with no gene match: 7. CDR3 bases: TGTGCCAGCAGCTATTCGACAGGGGTCGACGAGCAGTACTTC. As protein: CASSYSTGVDEQYF.

The sample holds a few counts of this clone. V gene TRBV5-1 combines with J gene TRBJ1-2; TRBD1 is a possible D gene (5 bases). CDR1 and CDR2 (germline): SGHRS, YFSETQ. The germline V and J ends were trimmed by 2 bases and 8 bases, with 7 bases remaining between them. The CDR3 has 11 amino acids. As DNA, the CDR3 is TGCGCCAGCAGCTTCGGGGACGGCTACACCTTC. As protein: CASSFGDGYTF.

Only a few counts were recorded for this clone. The junction shows a germline mismatch at one end, possibly a read error. V is TRBV6-5 and J is TRBJ2-3; TRBD1 matches 8 bases. Germline V gene data show CDR1 as MNHEY and CDR2 as SVGAGI. The CDR3 loop spans 15 amino acids. CDR3 in DNA: TGTGCCAGCAGCTACTGGGCAGGGGGCTCAGATACGCAGTATTTT. Encoded protein: CASSYWAGGSDTQYF.

The J gene is TRBJ1-2, the V gene TRBV9; D ambiguous. The length of the CDR3 is 13 residues. Trimming took off 3 bases at V and 0 bases at J, with 6 bases between the two ends. Germline CDR1 reads SGDLS; CDR2 reads YYNGEE. CDR3 region: CASSAGTNYGYTF. The CDR3 DNA sequence: TGTGCCAGCAGCGCCGGGACTAACTATGGCTACACCTTC.

This clone has more than one count but fewer than ten. The chain recombines TRBV29-1 with TRBJ1-4; the D is unclear. The CDR3 has 15 amino acids. The V gene lost 4 bases and the J gene lost 3 bases, with 15 bases spanning the gap. CDR1 and CDR2 (germline): SQVTM, ANQGSEA. DNA of the CDR3: TGCAGCGTTGCTGGAGATTTGAGCGCTAATGAAAAACTGTTTTTT. Residues: CSVAGDLSANEKLFF.

The chain is built from TRBV27 and TRBJ1-4; no reliable D call. Trimming took 4 bases from V and 6 from J, leaving 6 bases between them. Germline V lookup: CDR1 MNHEY, CDR2 SMNVEV (reference sequence). The CDR3 is made up of 12 amino acids. The CDR3 reads CASSSRDEKLFF. The CDR3 DNA reads as TGTGCCAGCAGTTCGCGTGATGAAAAACTGTTTTTT.

This clone was seen only a few times. This sequence joins TRBV5-4 and TRBJ1-1; D is uncertain. Between the trimmed V and J ends, which lost 2 bases and 0 bases, there was a span of 11 bases. Germline values: CDR1 SGHNT, CDR2 YYREEE (reference sequence). The CDR3 length is 15 residues. The CDR3 protein is CASSFDNWLNTEAFF. DNA for the CDR3: TGTGCCAGCAGCTTCGACAATTGGCTGAACACTGAAGCTTTCTTT.

This clone was counted between two and nine times. The genes are TRBV14 and TRBJ2-1, with D tentatively TRBD2 (6 bases). There are 15 residues in the CDR3. With 4 bases removed from V and 6 bases from J, the gap between germline ends came to 16 bases. CDR1 is SGHDN and CDR2 is FVKESK in the germline V gene. This CDR3 reads CASSRRDQRVNEQFF. CDR3 sequence (DNA): TGTGCCAGCAGCCGTCGGGACCAGCGGGTCAATGAGCAGTTCTTC.